This TCR beta chain was profiled in a study of T-cell memory formation after mild COVID-19. Overall study context: There were largely donor-specific TCR clusters.

CDR3 length equals 15 residues. Deletions cut 6 bases from V and 0 bases from J, with 10 bases between. Germline V gene data show CDR1 as SGDLS and CDR2 as YYNGEE. Study-wide results and limits: Clones contracting across day 15 to 85 had a balanced CD4/CD8 profile; later expanding clones leaned CD4+. There were some responding clones in pre-infection memory, which suggested that cross-reactive memory had joined.

To note about this clonotype: Its matching antigen is unknown.

TCRdb redid the calling of the 5' RACE reads with MiXCR, one entry per CDR3 protein. The data show about 320,000 distinct CDR3 sequences, more than 13% seen once. The TCR sequence derives from a man between 18 and 35 years old who had mild COVID-19 (a few samples of this study predate the infection). Cell type and time point are not known. The sequenced sample was PBMCs or a T cell subset sorted from them (not recorded which). The chain couples TRBV9 to TRBJ2-6, with no clear D. CDR3 coding DNA: TGTGCCAGCACGACAAGGACCTCTGGGGCCAACGTCCTGACTTTC. It translates to CASTTRTSGANVLTF.